This TCR beta chain comes out of a study of T cell responses to AZD1222 COVID-19 vaccine. The CDR3 runs 11 residues. The germline V gene has CDR1 ENHRY and CDR2 SYGVKD. Germline trimming cut 8 bases from V and 5 bases from J; bases unmatched to any gene: 2. Note on this clone: Its antigen is undetermined.

Regarding the study as a whole: No repertoire was sampled before or during the peak T cell response, only after it. Targeting of unmutated variant regions was reportedly seen in nearly half of spike-specific TCRs. Donors were mostly white British, more females; clonal diversity possibly underestimated.

Libraries were prepared by immunoSEQ multiplex PCR; TCRdb keeps only in-frame clonotypes and omits some of them. The table lists approximately 130,000 clones, about 92% of them singletons, with approximately 1% in the top ten. Material: peripheral blood, obtained on day 0 of AZD1222 vaccination. The chain uses TRBV10-3 and TRBJ2-5; 7 bases are shared with TRBD2. The origin of this receptor is an adult in good health. CDR3 residues: CAIGLGETQYF. CDR3 in DNA: TGTGCCATCGGACTAGGGGAGACCCAGTACTTC.